One T cell receptor beta chain is described in this entry. Its matching antigen is unknown. A sample-barcoded 5' primer and a J-beta primer mix were used in a second PCR of roughly 7 to 12 cycles. TCRdb reprocessed the 5' RACE reads via MiXCR and lists one record per CDR3 protein. The sample has around 1.5 million distinct CDR3 sequences, around two fifths seen once. Per the germline V gene, CDR1 is DFQATT and CDR2 is SNEGSKA (reference sequence). Deletions cut 5 bases from V and 5 bases from J, with 11 bases between. The CDR3 covers 12 residues. The data are from a study of blood T cells in healthy people across ages. Study observations and caveats: Age brought a roughly linear fall in TCR beta diversity measured per million T cells. It was the long-lived donors that had more naive CD4+ cells and higher diversity than aged donors.

The rearrangement joins TRBV20-1 to TRBJ2-3, with no clear D. This clonotype originated in a woman younger than 30 in good health. Input material: blood. The CDR3: CSALLVQDTQYF. The CDR3 DNA sequence: TGCAGTGCTCTTCTGGTACAAGATACGCAGTATTTT.